This entry features one TCR beta chain sequence. Its antigen is not identified. This sample was taken from a study of blood T cells in healthy people across ages. General study points: Older individuals had lower TCR beta diversity per million T cells (the decline was roughly linear). Estimates of diversity drawn from one million T cells were considered underestimates.

Sample-barcoded 5' priming and a J-beta primer mix drove a second PCR of about 7 to 11 cycles. The template-switch adaptor, which had 12 random nucleotides, put a tag on each cDNA molecule. TCRdb re-derived calls from the 5' RACE reads in MiXCR, one entry per CDR3 protein. The sample has about 730,000 distinct CDR3 sequences; more than 40% are singletons. The CDR3 spans 13 residues. Germline values: CDR1 KGHSY, CDR2 FQNENV. V shed 5 bases and J 5 bases; nucleotides not matched to a gene: 3. Sequencing was carried out using blood. This chain links TRBV16 with TRBJ1-3; TRBD1 aligns across 7 bases. This clonotype was obtained from a woman aged 55-70 years in good health. The CDR3 nucleotides are TGTGCCAGCAGCTCGACAGGGAGAAACACCATATATTTT. This encodes CASSSTGRNTIYF. Drawing the rest from reference TRBV16 and TRBJ1-3, the complete variable domain is GEEVAQTPKHLVRGEGQKAKLYCAPIKGHSYVFWYQQVLKNEFKFLISFQNENVFDETGMPKERFSAKCLPNSPCSLEIQATKLEDSAVYFCASSSTGRNTIYFGEGSWLTVV.